The source of this TCR beta chain is a study of control samples from healthy donors and cancer patients. There are 16 residues in the CDR3. Germline CDR1 is MNHEY and CDR2 is SVGAGI. J gave up 4 bases and V 2 bases, and 6 bases lay outside the gene matches. Sequencing used immunoSEQ multiplex PCR; TCRdb keeps in-frame clones, though not all of them. This table has about 130,000 clones, 92% appearing once. The rearrangement joins TRBV6-5 to TRBJ2-7, with 12 bases lining up with TRBD2. This sequence was found in a young man in good health. The sample taken for sequencing was blood. The DNA for the CDR3 is TGTGCCAGCAGTTACACCACGGGGACTAGCGGGTACGAGCAGTACTTC. Its protein product is CASSYTTGTSGYEQYF.